Below, 15 T cell receptor beta chains from the same sample are listed, as sequenced in a study of OX40 agonist ivuxolimab in advanced cancers. The repertoire was sequenced with immunoSEQ multiplex PCR; TCRdb's copy has only in-frame clones and lacks some. Among 80,000 to 100,000 clones listed, about nine tenths were seen once. Sample: CD4+ or CD8+ T cells sorted from blood, taken in a trial of the OX40 agonist ivuxolimab. The receptors stem from an adult with an advanced solid tumor such as melanoma, head and neck, liver or kidney cancer.

The chain couples TRBV7-3 to TRBJ2-7; D might be TRBD1 (6 bases). This CDR3 contains 14 residues. Germline V lookup: CDR1 SGHTA, CDR2 FQGTGA. Deletions cut 0 bases from V and 6 bases from J, with 12 bases between. CDR3 nucleotides: TGTGCCAGCAGCTTAACACCCCAGGGGACCGAGCAGTACTTC. Amino acid sequence: CASSLTPQGTEQYF.

V gene TRBV25-1 combines with J gene TRBJ2-5; D possibly corresponds to TRBD1 (7 bases). V lost 0 bases to trimming and J lost 4 bases, with 18 bases between them. This CDR3 region has 17 residues. Germline CDR1 reads MGHDK; CDR2 reads SYGVNS. CDR3 DNA: TGTGCCAGCAGTGAATATAAGTATGGGCAGGGGGGAGAGACCCAGTACTTC. The encoded protein is CASSEYKYGQGGETQYF.

The chain is built from TRBV27 and TRBJ2-7; TRBD2 matches 7 bases. This CDR3 contains 14 residues. Looked up from germline, CDR1 is MNHEY and CDR2 is SMNVEV (reference sequence). The V gene end was trimmed by 5 bases and the J gene end by 2 bases; junction bases not matched to a gene: 6. CDR3 in DNA: TGTGCCAGCAGTCAAATAGCGGGCCCCTACGAGCAGTACTTC. Protein sequence: CASSQIAGPYEQYF.

This clone was observed a single time. The chain is built from TRBV9 and TRBJ1-1, with 7 bases fitting TRBD1. CDR1 is SGDLS, CDR2 YYNGEE, per germline. This CDR3 is 15 amino acids long. The V and J ends lost 3 bases and 4 bases, in that order; junction bases with no gene match: 9. The CDR3 coding sequence is TGTGCCAGCAGCGGATACAGGGGTTCGGGCACTGAAGCTTTCTTT. It encodes CASSGYRGSGTEAFF.

The CDR3 DNA sequence: TGCGCCAGCAGTCAATCGCAAGGGGGACAGCCCATACCAGAAGCTTTCTTT. Translated, it gives CASSQSQGGQPIPEAFF. The chain carries TRBV23-1 and TRBJ1-1; 7 bases align to TRBD1. Being an ORF, TRBV23-1 has a function that is uncertain. V shed 0 bases, J shed 8 bases, and the junction held 15 bases outside the gene matches. The CDR3 spans 17 residues.

The genes are TRBV29-1 and TRBJ2-7; D not certain. The V gene's germline CDR1 is SQVTM and CDR2 ANQGSEA. The CDR3 consists of 13 residues. Trimming cost V 0 bases and J 2 bases, with 8 bases left between them. This CDR3 is CSVEDTSPYEQYF. The DNA of the CDR3 is TGCAGCGTTGAAGATACGAGCCCCTACGAGCAGTACTTC.

This chain links TRBV6-1 with TRBJ1-3; 9 nucleotides match TRBD1. Germline CDR1 and CDR2: MNHNS and SASEGT. V lost 5 bases, J lost 0 bases, and 2 bases stayed unmatched. CDR3 length equals 15 residues. CDR3 bases: TGTGCCAGCAGTATGGGACAGGGCTCTGGAAACACCATATATTTT. Translating gives CASSMGQGSGNTIYF.

The genes are TRBV2 and TRBJ1-1; D is ambiguous. CDR1 and CDR2 (germline): SNHLY, FYNNEI. There are 12 residues in the CDR3. V was shortened by 6 bases and J by 3 bases, with 8 bases between the two germline ends. In DNA, the CDR3 is TGTGCCAGCAGGCCGCAGTACACTGAAGCTTTCTTT. This translates into CASRPQYTEAFF.

There are a few counts of this clone. The J gene is TRBJ2-5, the V gene TRBV30, with 7 bases lining up with TRBD2. The length of the CDR3 is 14 residues. Trimming removed 4 bases from V and 1 base from J; junction bases left unmatched: 6. Germline CDR1 GTSNPN, CDR2 SVGIG (reference sequence). As DNA, the CDR3 is TGTGCCTGGACCATAGCGGGCCCCCAAGAGACCCAGTACTTC. Its protein product is CAWTIAGPQETQYF.

The chain couples TRBV11-2 to TRBJ1-4; D remains ambiguous. V lost 1 base and J 1 base, leaving 7 bases between the germline ends. The germline V gene encodes CDR1 SGHAT and CDR2 FQNNGV. This CDR3 region has 15 residues. In DNA form, the CDR3 reads TGTGCCAGCAGCTTAGGAGCTAAAACTAATGAAAAACTGTTTTTT. Its translation is CASSLGAKTNEKLFF.

The CDR3 region has the DNA TGTGCCAGCAGCGGGACAGACTTTGCCTATAATTCACCCCTCCACTTT. Translating it yields CASSGTDFAYNSPLHF. The gene calls are TRBV5-4 and TRBJ1-6, with 7 bases matching TRBD1. The CDR3 runs to 16 residues. After removal of 4 bases from V and 2 bases from J, the junction contained 6 bases not matched to a gene. CDR1 is SGHNT, CDR2 YYREEE, per germline (reference sequence). The whole variable domain, filled in from reference TRBV5-4 and TRBJ1-6, reads ETGVTQSPTHLIKTRGQQVTLRCSSQSGHNTVSWYQQALGQGPQFIFQYYREEENGRGNFPPRFSGLQFPNYSSELNVNALELDDSALYLCASSGTDFAYNSPLHFGNGTRLTVT.

The V call is TRBV5-4, the J call TRBJ2-3; weak D call: TRBD1 (5 bases). In germline, CDR1 is SGHNT, CDR2 YYREEE (reference sequence). V lost 0 bases to trimming and J lost 2 bases, with 13 bases between them. The CDR3 length is 16 residues. CDR3 in amino acids: CASSLDRNRPTDTQYF. DNA for the CDR3: TGTGCCAGCAGCTTGGATCGGAACAGGCCCACAGATACGCAGTATTTT.

With regard to this clone: Compared with germline, one end of the junction differs, possibly owing to a read error. The chain links TRBV11-2 to TRBJ2-1, with 11 bases matching TRBD2. CDR3 length: 18 residues. Germline values: CDR1 SGHAT, CDR2 FQNNGV. The CDR3 region has the DNA TGTGCCAGCAGCTTAGTTGGCCTACTAGCGGGGGTCGACAATGGGCAGTTCTTC. Translation gives CASSLVGLLAGVDNGQFF.

The rearrangement links TRBV9 to TRBJ2-1; D is perhaps TRBD1 or TRBD2 (6 bases each). The germline V gene has CDR1 SGDLS and CDR2 YYNGEE. CDR3 size: 16 residues. Trimming stripped 4 bases from V and 0 bases from J, with 14 bases between. The CDR3 bases are TGTGCCAGCAGCCACAGAGGGGGGAGCTCCTACAATGAGCAGTTCTTC. Protein sequence: CASSHRGGSSYNEQFF.

This chain connects TRBV5-1 to TRBJ2-3; D is unresolved. Germline V lookup: CDR1 SGHRS, CDR2 YFSETQ. The CDR3 sequence is 14 residues long. V gave up 0 bases and J gave up 4 bases, with 9 bases separating them. The CDR3 DNA follows: TGCGCCAGCAGCTTGGGGACCCCACCAGATACGCAGTATTTT. Protein sequence: CASSLGTPPDTQYF.